These T cell receptor beta chains were read from a single sample in a study of CD4 T cells in relation to SARS-CoV-2 and coronaviruses. No antigens are known for them. TCRdb keeps only in-frame clones here, not all; method: immunoSEQ multiplex PCR. There are over 40,000 clones in the sample; approximately 84% occur only once, and around 1.2% lies in the top ten. Sequencing was carried out using naive CD4+ T cells from PBMCs, cultured in vitro. These receptors were obtained from an adult with COVID-19. The CDR3 runs from the conserved cysteine through the conserved F or W. D genes are given only for firm matches. Rows give clone size only sometimes, using once, few, many, or a class for an expanded clone.

d_gene: NA; j_gene: TRBJ2-7; abundance: NA; v_gene: TRBV5-4; CDR3aa: CASSLYPSSYEQYF; CDR3nt: TGTGCCAGCAGCTTGTATCCGTCCTCCTACGAGCAGTACTTC
d_gene: TRBD2; j_gene: TRBJ2-1; abundance: NA; v_gene: TRBV6-2/TRBV6-3; CDR3aa: CASSLTSGRGNEQFF; CDR3nt: TGTGCCAGCAGCTTGACTAGCGGGAGGGGAAATGAGCAGTTCTTC
d_gene: NA; j_gene: TRBJ1-2; abundance: NA; v_gene: TRBV29-1; CDR3aa: CSVEARIYGYTF; CDR3nt: TGCAGCGTTGAGGCTCGGATCTATGGCTACACCTTC
d_gene: NA; j_gene: TRBJ2-4; abundance: once; v_gene: TRBV19; CDR3aa: CASSDGSLDIQYF; CDR3nt: TGTGCCAGTAGCGACGGGAGTCTAGACATTCAGTACTTC
d_gene: TRBD1; j_gene: TRBJ2-2; abundance: NA; v_gene: TRBV6-6; CDR3aa: CASSFTGGSNTGELFF; CDR3nt: TGTGCCAGCAGTTTTACAGGGGGATCGAACACCGGGGAGCTGTTTTTT
d_gene: TRBD2; j_gene: TRBJ2-3; abundance: NA; v_gene: TRBV6-4; CDR3aa: CASSETSGTDTQYF; CDR3nt: TGTGCCAGCAGTGAGACTAGCGGGACAGATACGCAGTATTTT
d_gene: NA; j_gene: TRBJ1-5; abundance: NA; v_gene: TRBV7-2; CDR3aa: CASSWAAGNQPQHF; CDR3nt: TGTGCCAGCAGCTGGGCAGCCGGCAATCAGCCCCAGCATTTT
d_gene: NA; j_gene: TRBJ2-7; abundance: NA; v_gene: TRBV11-2; CDR3aa: CASSLEGAGENF; CDR3nt: TGTGCCAGCAGCTTAGAGGGGGCAGGGGAAAACTTC
d_gene: TRBD1; j_gene: TRBJ2-1; abundance: NA; v_gene: TRBV5-1; CDR3aa: CASRGTGGYNEQFF; CDR3nt: TGCGCCAGCAGGGGGACAGGGGGTTACAATGAGCAGTTCTTC
d_gene: NA; j_gene: TRBJ1-6; abundance: NA; v_gene: TRBV25-1; CDR3aa: CASSDSGYNSPLHF; CDR3nt: TGTGCCAGCAGTGATTCAGGGTATAATTCACCCCTCCACTTT
d_gene: NA; j_gene: TRBJ1-1; abundance: NA; v_gene: TRBV6-1; CDR3aa: CASSEVAGRSEAFF; CDR3nt: TGTGCCAGCAGTGAAGTAGCGGGGAGGTCTGAAGCTTTCTTT
d_gene: NA; j_gene: TRBJ1-2; abundance: NA; v_gene: TRBV28; CDR3aa: CASSLFWRGAYGYTF; CDR3nt: TGTGCCAGCAGTTTATTCTGGCGGGGGGCTTATGGCTACACCTTC
d_gene: TRBD1; j_gene: TRBJ2-7; abundance: once; v_gene: TRBV7-9; CDR3aa: CASSGRDSIPSGQYF; CDR3nt: TGTGCCAGCAGCGGACGGGACAGTATCCCTAGTGGGCAGTACTTC
d_gene: TRBD2; j_gene: TRBJ2-1; abundance: once; v_gene: TRBV19; CDR3aa: CATLKSGTSGSNEQFF; CDR3nt: TGTGCCACCCTCAAGTCCGGGACTAGCGGGAGCAATGAGCAGTTCTTC
d_gene: NA; j_gene: TRBJ1-2; abundance: few; v_gene: TRBV6-5; CDR3aa: CASRERNYGYTF; CDR3nt: TGTGCCAGCAGAGAGCGTAACTATGGCTACACCTTC
d_gene: NA; j_gene: TRBJ2-3; abundance: NA; v_gene: TRBV6-5; CDR3aa: CASGISDTDTQYF; CDR3nt: TGTGCCAGCGGCATTTCGGACACAGATACGCAGTATTTT
d_gene: NA; j_gene: TRBJ2-2; abundance: medium-sized; v_gene: TRBV6-4; CDR3aa: CASSGGNTGELFF; CDR3nt: TGTGCCAGCAGTGGGGGGAACACCGGGGAGCTGTTTTTT
d_gene: NA; j_gene: TRBJ2-6; abundance: NA; v_gene: TRBV27; CDR3aa: CASRRRAGGANVLTF; CDR3nt: TGTGCCAGCAGACGGAGGGCAGGTGGGGCCAACGTCCTGACTTTC
d_gene: TRBD2; j_gene: TRBJ2-1; abundance: NA; v_gene: TRBV19; CDR3aa: CASSTPWSSGGYNEQFF; CDR3nt: TGTGCCAGTAGTACCCCATGGTCTAGCGGGGGGTACAATGAGCAGTTCTTC
d_gene: NA; j_gene: TRBJ2-7; abundance: NA; v_gene: TRBV6-5; CDR3aa: CASSLGSSEQYF; CDR3nt: TGTGCCAGCTCCCTAGGGTCGAGCGAGCAGTACTTC
d_gene: NA; j_gene: TRBJ2-2; abundance: NA; v_gene: TRBV19; CDR3aa: CASSEEVATGELFF; CDR3nt: TGTGCCAGTAGTGAAGAAGTTGCCACCGGGGAGCTGTTTTTT
d_gene: NA; j_gene: TRBJ1-5; abundance: NA; v_gene: TRBV23-1; CDR3aa: CASSHRGPMLKPYSNQPQHF; CDR3nt: TGCGCCAGCAGTCATCGAGGGCCCATGCTGAAACCTTATAGCAATCAGCCCCAGCATTTT
d_gene: NA; j_gene: TRBJ2-6; abundance: NA; v_gene: TRBV27; CDR3aa: CASSLWGSGANVLTF; CDR3nt: TGTGCCAGCAGTTTATGGGGCTCTGGGGCCAACGTCCTGACTTTC
d_gene: TRBD1; j_gene: TRBJ1-2; abundance: NA; v_gene: TRBV18; CDR3aa: CASSPGQNYGYTF; CDR3nt: TGTGCCAGCTCACCGGGACAGAACTATGGCTACACCTTC
d_gene: NA; j_gene: TRBJ1-1; abundance: NA; v_gene: TRBV18; CDR3aa: CASSPGGDTEAFF; CDR3nt: TGTGCCAGCTCACCCGGGGGGGACACTGAAGCTTTCTTT
d_gene: NA; j_gene: TRBJ2-2; abundance: few; v_gene: TRBV7-9; CDR3aa: CASSLEGFGELFF; CDR3nt: TGTGCCAGCAGCTTAGAGGGGTTTGGGGAGCTGTTTTTT
d_gene: NA; j_gene: TRBJ1-6; abundance: NA; v_gene: TRBV28; CDR3aa: CASSLLVGAWSLHF; CDR3nt: TGTGCCAGCAGTTTACTAGTCGGCGCCTGGTCCCTCCACTTT
d_gene: TRBD2; j_gene: TRBJ2-3; abundance: NA; v_gene: TRBV7-2; CDR3aa: CASSLGGYTDTQYF; CDR3nt: TGTGCCAGCAGCTTGGGGGGGTACACAGATACGCAGTATTTT
d_gene: TRBD1; j_gene: TRBJ1-4; abundance: once; v_gene: TRBV7-3; CDR3aa: CASSSTYRGRDEKLFF; CDR3nt: TGTGCCAGCAGCTCGACATACAGGGGAAGAGACGAAAAACTGTTTTTT
d_gene: TRBD2; j_gene: TRBJ2-1; abundance: NA; v_gene: TRBV19; CDR3aa: CASRRLAGGNEQFF; CDR3nt: TGTGCCAGTAGGCGACTAGCGGGAGGCAATGAGCAGTTCTTC
d_gene: NA; j_gene: TRBJ2-7; abundance: NA; v_gene: TRBV7-9; CDR3aa: CASSLGQRDSPYF; CDR3nt: TGTGCCAGCAGCTTAGGCCAGCGCGACTCCCCGTACTTC
d_gene: NA; j_gene: TRBJ2-7; abundance: few; v_gene: TRBV19; CDR3aa: CASIGRGPYEQYF; CDR3nt: TGTGCCAGTATTGGGCGGGGACCCTACGAGCAGTACTTC
d_gene: TRBD2; j_gene: TRBJ2-2; abundance: NA; v_gene: TRBV7-9; CDR3aa: CASRDGGTGELFF; CDR3nt: TGTGCCAGCAGAGACGGGGGGACCGGGGAGCTGTTTTTT